These T cell receptor gamma chains were read from a single sample in a study of Vδ1+ human thymocytes. TCRdb repeated clone calling on the multiplex PCR reads with CATT. The data show 20,000 to 25,000 gamma-chain clones, roughly 15% seen once. Sequenced material: Vdelta1+ gamma-delta thymocytes from the thymus. These receptors were collected from a child in the first two years of life who had congenital heart surgery. CDR3s include the opening cysteine and the closing phenylalanine or tryptophan. Each record gives: V gene, clone size, J gene, CDR3 protein, CDR3 DNA. A row's size may be missing; if present it is once, few, many or a size class.

>TRGV4|NA|TRGJ1/TRGJ2
CATWNGPFYYKKLF
TGTGCCACCTGGAATGGGCCCTTTTATTATAAGAAACTCTTT
>TRGV5|NA|TRGJP1
CATWDHTKGWFKIF
TGTGCCACCTGGGACCACACGAAGGGTTGGTTCAAGATATTT
>TRGV9|NA|TRGJ1/TRGJ2
CALWEVASNYYKKLF
TGTGCCTTGTGGGAGGTGGCTTCGAATTATTATAAGAAACTCTTT
>TRGV4|NA|TRGJ1/TRGJ2
CATWDGLRYKKLF
TGTGCCACCTGGGATGGGCTTAGGTATAAGAAACTCTTT
>TRGV3|medium-sized|TRGJ1/TRGJ2
CATWDRPGKKLF
TGTGCCACCTGGGACAGGCCGGGAAAGAAACTCTTT
>TRGV8|NA|TRGJP2
CATWDHRSDWIKTF
TGTGCCACCTGGGATCATCGTAGTGATTGGATCAAGACGTTT
>TRGV9|NA|TRGJ1/TRGJ2
CALWEASLREKLF
TGTGCCTTGTGGGAGGCCTCTTTAAGGGAGAAACTCTTT
>TRGV3|NA|TRGJ1/TRGJ2
CATWADKKLF
TGTGCCACCTGGGCTGATAAGAAACTCTTT
>TRGV2|NA|TRGJP2
CATWVMVSSDWIKTF
TGTGCCACCTGGGTAATGGTGAGTAGTGATTGGATCAAGACGTTT
>TRGV4|NA|TRGJP2
CATWDGGSWIKTF
TGTGCCACCTGGGACGGGGGGAGCTGGATCAAGACGTTT
>TRGV3|few|TRGJ1/TRGJ2
CATWDSRAGNYKKLF
TGTGCCACCTGGGACAGCCGAGCAGGAAATTATAAGAAACTCTTT
>TRGV4|medium-sized|TRGJ1/TRGJ2
CATWDDYYKKLF
TGTGCCACCTGGGATGATTATTATAAGAAACTCTTT
>TRGV4|NA|TRGJ1/TRGJ2
CATWNGPRLYYKKLF
TGTGCCACCTGGAATGGGCCGAGACTTTATTATAAGAAACTCTTT
>TRGV4|NA|TRGJ1/TRGJ2
CATWDGIHYYKKLF
TGTGCCACCTGGGATGGGATTCATTATTATAAGAAACTCTTT
>TRGV8|NA|TRGJP1
CATWTDTDTTGWFKIF
TGTGCCACCTGGACAGATACGGATACCACTGGTTGGTTCAAGATATTT
>TRGV5|NA|TRGJ1/TRGJ2
CATWDRPQYKKLF
TGTGCCACCTGGGACAGGCCGCAATATAAGAAACTCTTT
>TRGV4|NA|TRGJ1/TRGJ2
CATWNGKNYYKKLF
TGTGCCACCTGGAATGGGAAGAATTATTATAAGAAACTCTTT
>TRGV9|NA|TRGJ1/TRGJ2
CALWEVRPKNYYKKLF
TGTGCCTTGTGGGAGGTGCGACCTAAGAATTATTATAAGAAACTCTTT
>TRGV4|NA|TRGJP2
CATWDGPSDWIKTF
TGTGCCACCTGGGACGGGCCAAGTGATTGGATCAAGACGTTT
>TRGV8|NA|TRGJP2
CATWDPSSDRIKTF
TGTGCCACCTGGGATCCCAGTAGTGATCGGATCAAGACGTTT
>TRGV4|few|TRGJP1
CATWNGALRYTTGWFKIF
TGTGCCACCTGGAATGGGGCTCTTAGATATACCACTGGTTGGTTCAAGATATTT
>TRGV5|NA|TRGJ1/TRGJ2
CATWDRRRDYYKKLF
TGTGCCACCTGGGACAGGCGGAGGGATTATTATAAGAAACTCTTT
>TRGV8|NA|TRGJ1/TRGJ2
CATWVALYYKKLF
TGTGCCACCTGGGTCGCCCTCTATTATAAGAAACTCTTT
>TRGV9|NA|TRGJP
CALGISLGKKIKVF
TGTGCCTTAGGTATTTCGTTGGGCAAAAAAATCAAGGTATTT
>TRGV4|NA|TRGJ1/TRGJ2
CATWNKVYYKKLF
TGTGCCACCTGGAATAAGGTTTATTATAAGAAACTCTTT
>TRGV8|NA|TRGJP2
CATWDRPLSSDWIKTF
TGTGCCACCTGGGATAGGCCGTTAAGTAGTGATTGGATCAAGACGTTT
>TRGV5|NA|TRGJ1/TRGJ2
CATLHRNYKKLF
TGTGCCACCCTGCATCGAAATTATAAGAAACTCTTT
>TRGV8|NA|TRGJP1
CATWGGWFKIF
TGTGCCACCTGGGGGGGTTGGTTCAAGATATTT
>TRGV9|medium-sized|TRGJ1/TRGJ2
CALWDKNYYKKLF
TGTGCCTTGTGGGACAAGAATTATTATAAGAAACTCTTT
>TRGV4|few|TRGJ1/TRGJ2
CATWDGPAEQEDYYKKLF
TGTGCCACCTGGGATGGGCCGGCCGAGCAGGAGGATTATTATAAGAAACTCTTT
>TRGV2|NA|TRGJ1/TRGJ2
CATTYYKKLF
TGTGCCACCACCTATTATAAGAAACTCTTT
>TRGV2|few|TRGJ1/TRGJ2
CATWDGPLKLF
TGTGCCACCTGGGACGGGCCACTTAAACTCTTT
>TRGV5|few|TRGJ1/TRGJ2
CATWDRRLRGKLF
TGTGCCACCTGGGACAGGCGTCTACGAGGGAAACTCTTT
>TRGV3|few|TRGJ1/TRGJ2
CATWLNSNYYKKLF
TGTGCCACCTGGTTAAATTCGAATTATTATAAGAAACTCTTT
>TRGV9|few|TRGJP2
CALWELSSDWIKTF
TGTGCCTTGTGGGAGTTAAGTAGTGATTGGATCAAGACGTTT
>TRGV9|NA|TRGJP
CALWEVGKLGKKIKVF
TGTGCCTTGTGGGAGGTGGGGAAGTTGGGCAAAAAAATCAAGGTATTT
>TRGV3|few|TRGJ1/TRGJ2
CATWDSLNYYKKLF
TGTGCCACCTGGGACTCCCTGAATTATTATAAGAAACTCTTT
>TRGV5|once|TRGJ1/TRGJ2
CATWDRPGNYYKKLF
TGTGCCACCTGGGACAGGCCGGGGAATTATTATAAGAAACTCTTC
>TRGV5|NA|TRGJ1/TRGJ2
CATWDRRKVF
TGTGCCACCTGGGACAGGCGAAAGGTCTTT
>TRGV4|NA|TRGJP2
CATWDARYFVGSSDWIKTF
TGTGCCACCTGGGATGCCAGGTACTTTGTGGGGAGTAGTGATTGGATCAAGACGTTT
>TRGV2|few|TRGJ1/TRGJ2
CATWGEKLF
TGTGCCACCTGGGGAGAGAAACTCTTT
>TRGV9|medium-sized|TRGJ1/TRGJ2
CALWEVQKKLF
TGTGCCTTGTGGGAGGTGCAAAAGAAACTCTTT
>TRGV3|few|TRGJ1/TRGJ2
CATWDGPHYYKKLF
TGTGCCACCTGGGATGGCCCCCATTATTATAAGAAACTCTTT
>TRGV8|NA|TRGJP
CATWVDELGKKIKVF
TGTGCCACCTGGGTTGATGAGTTGGGCAAAAAAATCAAGGTATTT
>TRGV3|NA|TRGJP2
CATWDPRGSSDWIKTF
TGTGCCACCTGGGATCCTCGGGGTAGTAGTGATTGGATCAAGACGTTT
>TRGV5|NA|TRGJ1/TRGJ2
CATWDRPPKKLF
TGTGCCACCTGGGACAGGCCTCCTAAGAAACTCTTT
>TRGV9|NA|TRGJ1/TRGJ2
CALWEVYVKLF
TGTGCCTTGTGGGAGGTGTATGTGAAACTCTTT
>TRGV8|few|TRGJ1/TRGJ2
CATWDPSNYYKKLF
TGTGCCACCTGGGACCCATCGAATTATTATAAGAAACTCTTT
>TRGV5|few|TRGJ1/TRGJ2
CATWDKWHSYKKLF
TGTGCCACCTGGGACAAGTGGCACTCGTATAAGAAACTCTTT
>TRGV8|NA|TRGJ1/TRGJ2
CATWDTKRYKKLF
TGTGCCACCTGGGATACTAAGAGGTATAAGAAACTCTTT
>TRGV8|NA|TRGJ1/TRGJ2
CATWGTFYYKKLF
TGTGCCACCTGGGGTACCTTCTATTATAAGAAACTCTTT
>TRGV4|NA|TRGJP2
CATWDGRSDWIKTF
TGTGCCACCTGGGATGGGCGCAGTGATTGGATCAAGACGTTC
>TRGV8|NA|TRGJ1/TRGJ2
CATWNGNYKKLF
TGTGCCACCTGGAATGGGAACTATAAGAAACTCTTT
>TRGV3|NA|TRGJ1/TRGJ2
CATWDRIAIYYKKLF
TGTGCCACCTGGGACAGAATCGCGATTTATTATAAGAAACTCTTT
>TRGV3|few|TRGJP1
CATWDRLNTTGWFKIF
TGTGCCACCTGGGACAGGCTTAATACCACTGGTTGGTTCAAGATATTT